This paragraph covers one T cell receptor (beta chain) sequence. Its antigen is not known. The data were obtained in a study of T cell repertoires in cytomegalovirus infection. Study in general: Newly reported HLA-C-restricted and thoroughly characterized HLA-B-restricted CMV epitopes were employed.

Study-level results: Carriers of CMV and the relevant HLA type were discriminated by public TCR beta frequency. Predominance within the ex vivo response was attributable to HLA-C-restricted CMV-specific TCR beta clonotypes.

TCRdb independently ran MiXCR on the reads; one entry per CDR3 protein. The sample consists of hundreds of thousands of distinct CDR3 sequences, roughly 46% of them appearing once. The TCR sequence derives from a human donor in good health (CMV status not recorded). Some clones in this sample may be carry-over from other donors' samples. The sample here was cultured PBMCs, taken from culture after CMV antigen stimulation.

The CDR3 here is CASSLPAGGNYGYTF. The DNA for the CDR3 is TGTGCCAGCAGCTTACCGGCAGGGGGGAACTATGGCTACACCTTC. The chain employs TRBV5-4 and TRBJ1-2, with 7 bases identical to TRBD1. The CDR3 spans 15 residues. V shed 2 bases, J shed 2 bases, and the junction held 6 bases outside the gene matches. In germline, CDR1 is SGHNT, CDR2 YYREEE (reference sequence).